The source of this T cell receptor beta chain is a study of T cells in Graves' hyperthyroidism and ophthalmopathy. The study's findings and limits: Blood also carried most thyroid clonotypes expanded above 0.001. A 13 V-J model separated ophthalmopathy from stable hyperthyroidism.

For ophthalmopathy patients, the Clinical Activity Score was at least 3 and the NOSPECS grade at least 4; duration was under 3 months. Fresh peripheral blood, 10 ml, was the source of the PBMCs. The investigators amplified TCR beta CDR3 regions from RNA transcripts. TCR CDR3 underwent first-round RT-PCR with the HTBI primer set. TCRdb re-called the multiplex PCR reads with MiXCR, one entry per CDR3 protein. The table shows a few hundred thousand distinct CDR3 sequences, with 20% to 25% occurring only once. Comments on this clonotype: Its antigen is currently unknown. A read error may produce the germline difference seen at one junction end.

This receptor was taken from a woman aged 65 to 85 with Graves' ophthalmopathy. The specimen was blood.

The CDR3 DNA sequence: TGTGCCTGCAGTCCCAATGACCAGGACCAAATGTATGGCTACACCTTC. Its protein is CACSPNDQDQMYGYTF. The rearrangement uses TRBV6-1 and TRBJ1-2; D uncertain. The CDR3 is made up of 16 amino acids. Germline values: CDR1 MNHNS, CDR2 SASEGT.